This T cell receptor beta chain is drawn from a study of OX40 agonist ivuxolimab in advanced cancers. Study at large: A diagnosis of hepatocellular carcinoma, melanoma, renal cell or head and neck cancer was present in dose-escalation patients. Prior therapy, whether anti-PD-1, anti-PD-L1 or anti-CTLA-4, was allowed, and less than 45% had some.

With respect to this clone: Its antigen is as yet unknown.

Clones were sequenced by immunoSEQ multiplex PCR, and TCRdb holds only the in-frame ones, with some missing. This table holds around 66,000 clones, 80% to 85% found once. Study outcomes and limitations: Expanded clones belonging to CD8+ T cells outnumbered, on average, those of CD4+.

This CDR3 has 13 amino acids. Germline trimming cut 2 bases from V and 4 bases from J; bases unmatched to any gene: 1. CDR1 and CDR2 from the germline V gene are GTSNPN and SVGIG (reference sequence). The sample here was CD4+ or CD8+ T cells sorted from blood, taken in a trial of the OX40 agonist ivuxolimab. The J gene is TRBJ2-5, the V gene TRBV30, with TRBD2 matching over 10 bases. The clonotype originates from an adult with an advanced solid tumor such as melanoma, head and neck, liver or kidney cancer. In nucleotides, the CDR3 is TGTGCCTGGAGTCGACTAGCGGGAGAGACCCAGTACTTC. Its protein is CAWSRLAGETQYF.